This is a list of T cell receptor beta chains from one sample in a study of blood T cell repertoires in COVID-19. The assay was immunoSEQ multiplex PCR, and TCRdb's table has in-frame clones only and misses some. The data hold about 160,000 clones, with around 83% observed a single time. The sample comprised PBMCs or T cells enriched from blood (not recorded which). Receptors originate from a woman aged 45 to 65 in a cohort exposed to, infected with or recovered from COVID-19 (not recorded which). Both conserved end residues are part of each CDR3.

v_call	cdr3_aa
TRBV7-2	CASSLSSRELSGNTIYF
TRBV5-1	CASSLEQGGYYNEQFF
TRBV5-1	CASSYRGPTEAFF
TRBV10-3	CAISEEVTGELFF
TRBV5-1	CASSPRSWGGERETQYF
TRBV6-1	CATKASWQGAYEQYF
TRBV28	CASSSGTASREQFF
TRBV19	CASSIGQYNTEAFF
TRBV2	CASSGTLDSNQPQHF
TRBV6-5	CASLSPGGSSYEQYF
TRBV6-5	CASSSTRANTGELFF
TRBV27	CASSSLDTPAETQYF
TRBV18	CASSPYTSGGGNEQFF
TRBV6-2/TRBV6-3	CASSRDSNRADTQYF
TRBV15	CATSRDPGQGEAFF
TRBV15	CATSSDGNSGNTIYF
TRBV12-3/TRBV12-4	CASSLFQVEAFF
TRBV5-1	CASSPAEGNQPQHF